This TCR beta chain derives from a study of blood T cell repertoires in COVID-19. Original handling: Reference gene primer amplification in the assay estimated nucleated cell counts. The method was immunoSEQ multiplex PCR; TCRdb's version includes in-frame clones alone and lacks a portion of them. D and trimming come from the DNA, and the V and J calls and clone size come from that table. Among over 110,000 clones listed, around 87% were seen once. This clonotype was sampled from a man in his 60s who had recovered from COVID-19. The specimen sequenced was PBMCs or T cells enriched from blood (not recorded which).

In DNA, the CDR3 is TGTGCCAGCAGTTACTCGGGCGGGAGGTCCTACAATGAGCAGTTCTTC. Its translation: CASSYSGGRSYNEQFF. The rearrangement uses TRBV6-5 and TRBJ2-1; 8 nucleotides match TRBD2. CDR1 is MNHEY and CDR2 is SVGAGI in the germline V gene. The junction had 2 bases not matched to a gene; V was cut back by 0 bases and J by 1 base. This CDR3 spans 16 amino acids.